Following are 28 T cell receptor beta chains from one sample sequenced in a study of early T cells in non-severe SARS-CoV-2 infection. TCRdb reprocessed the 5' RACE reads with MiXCR, giving one entry per CDR3 protein. This table has 80,000 to 100,000 distinct CDR3 sequences, less than 15% appearing once. Sequencing input: whole blood. These receptors all come from an adult who was a healthcare worker with PCR-confirmed SARS-CoV-2 infection or an uninfected control (not recorded which).

This chain joins TRBV2 and TRBJ1-6; no firm D call. V was cut by 11 bases and J by 11 bases, with 7 bases left in between. CDR1 and CDR2 (germline): SNHLY, FYNNEI. The CDR3 is 9 residues long. DNA for the CDR3: TGTGCCTACTTGGCACCCCTCCACTTT. Translation gives CAYLAPLHF.

The rearrangement joins TRBV6-5 to TRBJ1-2; TRBD1 aligns across 8 bases. CDR1 MNHEY and CDR2 SVGAGI come from the germline V gene. V was clipped by 6 bases and J by 3 bases; unmatched bases: 6. This CDR3 is built from 14 residues. CDR3 coding DNA: TGTGCCAGCAGGCAGACAGGGGCCTACTATGGCTACACCTTC. This sequence encodes CASRQTGAYYGYTF.

This clonotype was seen a handful of times. This chain uses TRBV6-5 with TRBJ1-1; no reliable D call. The V gene's germline CDR1 is MNHEY and CDR2 SVGAGI. Trimming cost V 6 bases and J 0 bases, with 14 bases left between them. The CDR3 runs 15 residues. The CDR3 coding sequence is TGTGCCAGCAGGCCAACCGGATTTGTGAACACTGAAGCTTTCTTT. This gives the protein CASRPTGFVNTEAFF.

V usage is TRBV29-1 and J usage is TRBJ2-7; TRBD1 aligns across 10 bases. There are 13 residues in the CDR3. From germline, CDR1 is SQVTM and CDR2 ANQGSEA. J gave up 5 bases and V 8 bases, and 9 bases lay outside the gene matches. Here the CDR3 DNA reads TGCAGCTGTGGGGGACAGGGGTTCAACGAGCAGTACTTC. Protein product: CSCGGQGFNEQYF.

This chain links TRBV6-5 with TRBJ1-1; D call uncertain. This CDR3 comprises 14 residues. CDR1 MNHEY and CDR2 SVGAGI come from the germline V gene. Trimming pared 4 bases from V and 3 bases from J, leaving 12 bases between. CDR3 in DNA: TGTGCCAGCAGTTCGATACAGCTCGACACTGAAGCTTTCTTT. Protein sequence: CASSSIQLDTEAFF.

This clonotype was counted many times. The chain couples TRBV28 to TRBJ1-1; D is perhaps TRBD1 (6 bases). Trimming stripped 7 bases from V and 1 base from J, with 16 bases between. Looked up from germline, CDR1 is MDHEN and CDR2 is SYDVKM. This CDR3 is 15 amino acids long. The CDR3 DNA follows: TGTGCCAGCACCTGGGGGGCCAGCCAGAACACTGAAGCTTTCTTT. Its translation: CASTWGASQNTEAFF.

The rearrangement uses TRBV5-1 and TRBJ1-5, with 7 bases identical to TRBD1. The CDR3 contains 15 residues. Germline CDR1 and CDR2: SGHRS and YFSETQ. V trimming: 2 bases; J trimming: 3 bases; junction bases outside the gene matches: 5. This CDR3 reads CASSFTTGNNQPQHF. The CDR3 nucleotides are TGCGCCAGCAGCTTTACGACAGGGAACAATCAGCCCCAGCATTTT.

This clonotype was picked up many times. The chain carries TRBV7-9 and TRBJ1-2; 8 nucleotides agree with TRBD1. This CDR3 spans 14 amino acids. Trimming cost V 2 bases and J 8 bases; bases outside gene matches: 7. Germline loops: CDR1 SEHNR, CDR2 FQNEAQ (reference sequence). The CDR3 DNA sequence: TGTGCCAGCAGCTTATCCGGACAGGGAAGGGGCTACACCTTC. Encoded protein: CASSLSGQGRGYTF.

This clonotype was seen a few times. J is TRBJ2-2 and V is TRBV7-9; D gene uncertain. V lost 2 bases and J 3 bases, leaving 7 bases between the germline ends. Germline CDR1 reads SEHNR; CDR2 reads FQNEAQ (reference sequence). The CDR3 consists of 14 residues. CDR3 in amino acids: CASSLSPHTGELFF. The DNA for the CDR3 is TGTGCCAGCAGCTTATCGCCCCACACCGGGGAGCTGTTTTTT.

This clonotype has only a few counts. This sequence joins TRBV3-1 and TRBJ1-5; D ambiguous. Germline V gives CDR1 LGHDT, CDR2 YNNKEL (reference sequence). CDR3 size: 18 residues. V was cut by 0 bases and J by 4 bases, with 19 bases left in between. For the CDR3, the DNA is TGTGCCAGCAGCCAAGATGCCCCGGGAGGGTATGGGAATCAGCCCCAGCATTTT. It specifies CASSQDAPGGYGNQPQHF.

This clonotype occurred a few times. The J gene is TRBJ1-1, the V gene TRBV27; D gene uncertain. CDR3 length: 12 amino acids. V was clipped by 7 bases and J by 0 bases, with 6 bases between them. Germline V gene sequence: CDR1 MNHEY, CDR2 SMNVEV (reference sequence). The CDR3 reads CASKRMNTEAFF. The DNA for the CDR3 is TGTGCCAGCAAACGGATGAACACTGAAGCTTTCTTT.

This clonotype was counted between two and nine times. The chain combines TRBV6-6 with TRBJ1-1, with no clear D. CDR1 and CDR2 (germline): MNHNY, SVGAGI (reference sequence). V lost 7 bases, J lost 3 bases, and 6 bases lay in between. CDR3 length: 11 amino acids. CDR3 amino acids: CASISYTEAFF. The CDR3 nucleotides read TGTGCCAGCATATCATACACTGAAGCTTTCTTT.

This CDR3 reads CASSLGWGKTEAFF. The CDR3 DNA reads TGTGCCAGCAGCTTAGGATGGGGGAAGACTGAAGCTTTCTTT. The gene calls are TRBV7-2 and TRBJ1-1; possibly TRBD1 for D (5 bases). V was cut by 1 base and J by 5 bases, with 11 bases left in between. The CDR3 sequence is 14 residues long. Germline CDR1 reads SGHTA; CDR2 reads FQGNSA.

This clonotype was found a few times. The chain employs TRBV29-1 and TRBJ2-1; the match to TRBD1 covers 8 bases. V was pared by 6 bases and J by 5 bases, with 0 bases of the junction left unmatched. The CDR3 length is 11 residues. Per germline, CDR1 SQVTM and CDR2 ANQGSEA. CDR3 loop: CSVDRDNEQFF. CDR3 sequence (DNA): TGCAGCGTGGACAGGGACAATGAGCAGTTCTTC.

This clonotype was picked up a small number of times. V is TRBV27 and J is TRBJ2-5, with D possibly being TRBD2 (5 bases). The CDR3 covers 10 residues. The ends were cut back, 8 bases at V and 9 bases at J, with 10 bases in the middle. Germline V gives CDR1 MNHEY, CDR2 SMNVEV (reference sequence). The DNA of the CDR3 is TGTGCCAGCGGCCGGGGTTCCCAGTACTTC. Translation gives CASGRGSQYF.

This chain joins TRBV28 and TRBJ2-7, with D possibly matching TRBD1 (6 bases). There are 16 residues in the CDR3. V lost 5 bases, J lost 2 bases, and 19 bases lay in between. The V gene's germline CDR1 is MDHEN and CDR2 SYDVKM. The DNA of the CDR3 is TGTGCCAGCAGTCCATACTTCACAGGGTTACCCTACGAGCAGTACTTC. It is translated as CASSPYFTGLPYEQYF.

This chain connects TRBV6-6 to TRBJ2-1; D not certain. The CDR3 is 13 residues long. V lost 5 bases and J lost 6, with 11 bases in between. Per the germline V gene, CDR1 is MNHNY and CDR2 is SVGAGI (reference sequence). The CDR3 DNA is TGTGCCAGCAGTCAGGACGGTGTCAATGAGCAGTTCTTC. This encodes CASSQDGVNEQFF.

The genes are TRBV12-3 or TRBV12-4 and TRBJ1-2; tentatively, D is TRBD1 (5 bases). Between the trimmed V and J ends, which lost 3 bases and 6 bases, there was a span of 11 bases. The CDR3 is 13 amino acids. The CDR3 loop reads CASSFAGTDGYTF. Written as DNA, the CDR3 is TGTGCCAGCAGTTTTGCTGGGACGGATGGCTACACCTTC.

This clonotype was detected a few times. This rearrangement joins TRBV7-2 to TRBJ2-2; no clear D. Germline values: CDR1 SGHTA, CDR2 FQGNSA. V gave up 1 base and J gave up 3 bases, with 6 bases separating them. The CDR3 is made up of 14 amino acids. The DNA of the CDR3 is TGTGCCAGCAGCTTAGTAGGTTACACCGGGGAGCTGTTTTTT. This encodes CASSLVGYTGELFF.

This clonotype was found a few times. This rearrangement joins TRBV4-3 to TRBJ1-6; 8 bases match TRBD1. Germline values: CDR1 LGHNA, CDR2 YSLEER. The V segment lost 0 bases and the J segment 3 bases; nucleotides outside the gene matches: 13. This CDR3 is 20 amino acids long. The CDR3 DNA reads TGCGCCAGCAGCCAAGACCCTTCGCCGGCAGGGGGCGTCTATAATTCACCCCTCCACTTT. It codes for CASSQDPSPAGGVYNSPLHF.

This clonotype was observed a few times. The rearrangement joins TRBV14 to TRBJ1-4; D may be TRBD1 (5 bases). The V and J ends lost 4 bases and 5 bases respectively, with 8 bases between them. Germline V CDR1 and CDR2: SGHDN, FVKESK. This CDR3 region has 13 residues. The CDR3 sequence: CASSRRDNEKLFF. Here the CDR3 DNA reads TGTGCCAGCAGCCGCCGGGACAATGAAAAACTGTTTTTT.

This chain joins TRBV27 and TRBJ2-7, with 8 bases fitting TRBD1. This CDR3 is built from 15 residues. The germline V gene encodes CDR1 MNHEY and CDR2 SMNVEV (reference sequence). V gave up 4 bases and J gave up 0 bases; unmatched junction bases: 5. This CDR3 is CASSWTGSISYEQYF. In DNA, the CDR3 is TGTGCCAGCAGTTGGACAGGGAGCATCTCCTACGAGCAGTACTTC.

The chain has TRBV29-1 and TRBJ2-5; D remains ambiguous. From germline, CDR1 is SQVTM and CDR2 ANQGSEA. Trimming took 4 bases from V and 9 from J, leaving 18 bases between them. The CDR3 consists of 13 residues. CDR3 protein: CSVVLWTGEAQYF. CDR3 nucleotides: TGCAGCGTTGTCCTTTGGACGGGCGAGGCCCAGTACTTC.

There are many counts of this clonotype. The chain is built from TRBV29-1 and TRBJ1-2; D unclear. The CDR3 extends over 12 amino acids. V gave up 7 bases and J gave up 4 bases, with 13 bases separating them. Germline V lookup: CDR1 SQVTM, CDR2 ANQGSEA. The CDR3 is CSAEGSTYGYTF. The CDR3 DNA reads as TGCAGCGCCGAAGGGTCGACCTATGGCTACACCTTC.

This clonotype has ten or more counts. The CDR3 sequence: CASSPSGGATGELFF. CDR3 coding DNA: TGTGCCAGCAGCCCTAGCGGGGGGGCGACCGGGGAGCTGTTTTTT. The chain recombines TRBV7-3 with TRBJ2-2, with 12 bases fitting TRBD2. V lost 5 bases to trimming and J lost 5 bases; unmatched junction nucleotides: 3. Germline V lookup: CDR1 SGHTA, CDR2 FQGTGA. The CDR3 has 15 residues.

The table lists this clonotype with many counts. V and J are TRBV3-1 and TRBJ2-7; D gene uncertain. The CDR3 sequence is 12 residues long. Trimming stripped 5 bases from V and 2 bases from J, with 7 bases between. Germline lookup yields CDR1 LGHDT and CDR2 YNNKEL (reference sequence). DNA of the CDR3: TGTGCCAGCAGCGACTTCCCCTACGAGCAGTACTTC. It specifies CASSDFPYEQYF.

This clonotype was recorded at least ten times. V usage is TRBV29-1 and J usage is TRBJ2-7; TRBD1 might be the D (5 bases). The germline V and J ends were trimmed by 3 bases and 2 bases, with 11 bases remaining between them. The CDR3 extends over 13 amino acids. Germline V gene lookup returns CDR1 SQVTM and CDR2 ANQGSEA. The CDR3 loop reads CSVDPGQPYEQYF. The CDR3 DNA reads as TGCAGCGTTGATCCAGGGCAGCCCTACGAGCAGTACTTC.

This chain uses TRBV5-1 with TRBJ2-2, with 11 bases aligning to TRBD1. J lost 0 bases, V lost 4 bases, and 14 bases had no gene match. The CDR3 covers 20 residues. The germline CDR1 and CDR2 sequences are SGHRS and YFSETQ. The CDR3 region has the DNA TGCGCCAGCAGCAGCCCGGGACAGGGGGGAACTATTGCGAACACCGGGGAGCTGTTTTTT. Its protein product is CASSSPGQGGTIANTGELFF.